One and the same sample provided the 32 T cell receptor beta chains below, sequenced in a study of metastatic and nonmetastatic thyroid tumors. TCRdb re-analyzed the PCR reads using MiXCR. The table lists around 24,000 clones, 20% to 30% of them singletons, with around 10% in the top ten. Thyroid surgery was preceded by no treatment in any patient. The sequencing sample was made of tumor tissue. These receptors were obtained from a male donor with papillary thyroid cancer or a benign thyroid nodule (not recorded which). Some clones in this sample may be carry-over from other donors' samples.

Notes on this clone: A much larger clone sits a single nucleotide away, making a read error possible. This same CDR3 is encoded by further DNA sequences in the sample. V usage is TRBV2 and J usage is TRBJ2-1; maybe TRBD2 (6 bases). V lost 6 bases and J 10 bases, leaving 16 bases between the germline ends. Germline lookup yields CDR1 SNHLY and CDR2 FYNNEI. The CDR3 is 13 amino acids. CDR3 in DNA: TGTGCCAGCAGCCAGACTAGTCTCGCCGAGCAGTTCTTC. Protein: CASSQTSLAEQFF. Filled out from reference TRBV2 and TRBJ2-1, the complete variable domain reads EPEVTQTPSHQVTQMGQEVILRCVPISNHLYFYWYRQILGQKVEFLVSFYNNEISEKSEIFDDQFSVERPDGSNFTLKIRSTKLEDSAMYFCASSQTSLAEQFFGPGTRLTVL.

This clone was counted many times. The chain links TRBV15 to TRBJ1-5; D call uncertain. Deletions cut 3 bases from V and 1 base from J, with 4 bases between. The CDR3 has 13 residues. Germline CDR1 LNHNV, CDR2 YYDKDF (reference sequence). CDR3 bases: TGTGCCACCAGCAGGGAGAGCAATCAGCCCCAGCATTTT. Protein: CATSRESNQPQHF.

This clone was observed at least ten times. The chain recombines TRBV12-3 or TRBV12-4 with TRBJ2-3, with D uncertain. Between the trimmed V and J ends, which lost 3 bases and 2 bases, there was a span of 6 bases. The CDR3 spans 13 residues. CDR3 amino acids: CASSFDPTDTQYF. CDR3 nucleotides: TGTGCCAGCAGTTTTGATCCCACAGATACGCAGTATTTT.

This clone was counted ten times or more. The chain has TRBV6-2 or TRBV6-3 and TRBJ2-5; 9 bases are a match to TRBD1. Germline V gene sequence: CDR1 MNHEY, CDR2 SVGEGT. V shed 3 bases and J 1 base; nucleotides not matched to a gene: 15. This CDR3 is 19 amino acids long. The CDR3 sequence: CASSYFLSPGQGPQETQYF. The CDR3 DNA is TGTGCCAGCAGTTATTTTTTGTCCCCGGGACAGGGACCCCAAGAGACCCAGTACTTC.

V and J are TRBV6-2 or TRBV6-3 and TRBJ2-6; weak D call: TRBD2 (7 bases). The V end was cut by 5 bases, the J end by 1 base, with 21 bases between. Germline CDR1 and CDR2: MNHEY and SVGEGT. The length of the CDR3 is 19 residues. The CDR3 DNA is TGTGCCAGCAGTCCTCCCGGGTTGAGGGGGGGGTCTGGGGCCAACGTCCTGACTTTC. As protein: CASSPPGLRGGSGANVLTF.

The chain uses TRBV20-1 and TRBJ2-7; 7 bases align to TRBD2. The CDR3 covers 12 residues. Germline V gives CDR1 DFQATT, CDR2 SNEGSKA (reference sequence). The DNA of the CDR3 is TGCAGCCTCAGGGCGGGGGACTACGAGCAGTACTTC. Translation: CSLRAGDYEQYF.

There are many counts of this clone. The chain carries TRBV12-3 or TRBV12-4 and TRBJ2-1; the match to TRBD2 covers 11 bases. CDR3 length: 17 residues. Unmatched junction bases numbered 6, after V lost 4 bases and J lost 1 base. The chain's CDR3 is CASSSLAGGWSYNEQFF. The DNA of the CDR3 is TGTGCCAGCAGTTCCCTAGCGGGAGGATGGTCCTACAATGAGCAGTTCTTC.

This clone was picked up many times. The same CDR3 also results from other DNA sequences found in this sample. This rearrangement joins TRBV20-1 to TRBJ1-1, with D unclear. The CDR3 extends over 13 amino acids. The germline V and J ends were trimmed by 0 bases and 7 bases, with 12 bases remaining between them. Germline assignment: CDR1 DFQATT and CDR2 SNEGSKA (reference sequence). The CDR3 protein is CSARDTRRHEAFF. Here the CDR3 DNA reads TGCAGTGCTAGAGATACGAGACGCCATGAAGCTTTCTTT.

This clone was picked up many times. The gene calls are TRBV18 and TRBJ2-7, with TRBD1 matching over 8 bases. Germline V gene sequence: CDR1 KGHSH, CDR2 LQKENI. V trimming: 3 bases; J trimming: 6 bases; junction bases outside the gene matches: 4. This CDR3 region has 13 residues. CDR3 DNA: TGTGCCAGCTCACCGCAGGGGGCAGGCGAGCAGTACTTC. Protein product: CASSPQGAGEQYF.

Details on this clone: The germline gene is not matched at one end of the junction; a read error may be the cause. V and J are TRBV5-1 and TRBJ1-1, with 7 bases lining up with TRBD1. Germline CDR1 SGHRS, CDR2 YFSETQ. The CDR3 extends over 14 amino acids. CDR3 nucleotide sequence: TGCTCCAGCAGACCGGGACAGAGAATCACTGAAGCTTTCTTT. Protein: CSSRPGQRITEAFF.

In its sample, this clone was seen a few times. Relative to the germline gene, one junction end is altered; a read error may explain this. This specimen includes other DNA sequences encoding the same CDR3. V gene TRBV28 combines with J gene TRBJ1-2; TRBD1 is a possible D gene (6 bases). The germline V gene encodes CDR1 MDHEN and CDR2 SYDVKM. CDR3 size: 15 residues. The CDR3 DNA follows: TGTGCCAGCACCCGTTCTGGGTTACAGGGTTTTGGCTACACCTTT. Amino acid sequence: CASTRSGLQGFGYTF.

By sample share, this clone is medium-sized (0.01 to 0.1%). This chain connects TRBV6-2 or TRBV6-3 to TRBJ2-7, with D possibly matching TRBD1 (6 bases). The germline V and J ends were trimmed by 6 bases and 0 bases, with 12 bases remaining between them. This CDR3 is built from 14 residues. Germline V CDR1 and CDR2: MNHEY, SVGEGT. The CDR3 here is CASRTDRSSYEQYF. CDR3 DNA: TGTGCCAGCAGGACCGACAGGAGCTCCTACGAGCAGTACTTC.

This clone was picked up many times. A read error is possible here, since a much larger clone lies one base away. J is TRBJ2-7 and V is TRBV6-1; D gene uncertain. With 2 bases removed from V and 3 bases from J, the gap between germline ends came to 5 bases. Germline lookup yields CDR1 MNHNS and CDR2 SASEGT. This CDR3 region has 12 residues. The CDR3 region is CASSEIVYEQYF. The CDR3 nucleotides read TGTGCCAGCAGTGAAATTGTCTACGAGCAGTACTTC.

This clone was observed at least ten times. The V gene is TRBV28, the J gene TRBJ2-2; D not certain. Germline CDR1 MDHEN, CDR2 SYDVKM. Between the trimmed V and J ends, which lost 7 bases and 6 bases, there was a span of 12 bases. This CDR3 has 13 residues. CDR3 sequence: CASKPERPGELFF. In nucleotides, the CDR3 is TGTGCCAGCAAACCAGAGAGGCCCGGGGAGCTGTTTTTT. The full variable domain, with the rest looked up from reference TRBV28 and TRBJ2-2, is DVKVTQSSRYLVKRTGEKVFLECVQDMDHENMFWYRQDPGLGLRLIYFSYDVKMKEKGDIPEGYSVSREKKERFSLILESASTNQTSMYLCASKPERPGELFFGEGSRLTVL.

This clone was seen repeatedly, ten times or more. The rearrangement links TRBV28 to TRBJ1-1; D ambiguous. CDR3 length: 14 amino acids. Germline lookup yields CDR1 MDHEN and CDR2 SYDVKM. V was clipped by 5 bases and J by 0 bases, with 10 bases between them. DNA of the CDR3: TGTGCCAGCAGTCTTACAGATATGAACACTGAAGCTTTCTTT. Residues: CASSLTDMNTEAFF.

This clone was seen at least ten times. The chain is built from TRBV11-2 and TRBJ1-6, with 10 bases identical to TRBD1. CDR3 length equals 16 residues. Trimming cost V 5 bases and J 8 bases; bases outside gene matches: 9. The germline gives CDR1 SGHAT, CDR2 FQNNGV. Here the CDR3 DNA reads TGTGCCAGCAGCCAACCTGGACAGGGGGTAGATTCACCCCTCCACTTT. This codes for CASSQPGQGVDSPLHF.

Within the sample, this clone is medium-sized (0.01 to 0.1%). The CDR3 loop is CASSLLRAGGLDTQYF. The CDR3 DNA is TGTGCCAGCAGCTTACTTCGGGCGGGAGGGCTCGATACGCAGTATTTT. The genes are TRBV7-2 and TRBJ2-3; 9 bases are a match to TRBD2. The CDR3 is 16 amino acids. The junction had 9 bases not matched to a gene; V was cut back by 2 bases and J by 6 bases. Germline values: CDR1 SGHTA, CDR2 FQGNSA.

This clone qualifies as medium-sized. The chain has TRBV4-2 and TRBJ1-6, with a tentative D call TRBD1 (6 bases). From germline, CDR1 is LGHNA and CDR2 YNFKEQ. The CDR3 loop spans 18 amino acids. V shed 1 base and J shed 8 bases, with 21 bases lying between them. The CDR3 reads CASSQVLVEGGHDSPLHF. The DNA for the CDR3 is TGTGCCAGCAGCCAAGTATTGGTCGAGGGGGGGCATGATTCACCCCTCCACTTT.

This clone has only one observation. One junction end disagrees with the germline gene, perhaps due to a read error. The chain is built from TRBV5-6 and TRBJ2-7; D remains ambiguous. This CDR3 has 15 residues. CDR1 and CDR2 from the germline V gene are SGHDT and YYEEEE. The CDR3 nucleotides read TGTGCCATCAGCTTGGAACTCAGGCCCCCCTACGAGCAGTACTTC. Its translation is CAISLELRPPYEQYF. The full variable domain, with the rest looked up from reference TRBV5-6 and TRBJ2-7, is DAGVTQSPTHLIKTRGQQVTLRCSPKSGHDTVSWYQQALGQGPQFIFQYYEEEERQRGNFPDRFSGHQFPNYSSELNVNALLLGDSALYLCAISLELRPPYEQYFGPGTRLTVT.

The chain couples TRBV19 to TRBJ1-5, with a tentative D call TRBD1 (6 bases). CDR3 size: 17 residues. CDR1 LNHDA and CDR2 SQIVND come from the germline V gene (reference sequence). V was clipped by 1 base and J by 0 bases, with 13 bases between them. CDR3 DNA: TGTGCCAGTAGTATAGCCTCAGGGGCCCCTAGCAATCAGCCCCAGCATTTT. Protein: CASSIASGAPSNQPQHF.

Ten or more counts support this clone. The chain is built from TRBV7-9 and TRBJ2-1, with D maybe TRBD2 (6 bases). CDR3 length: 15 residues. Trimming cost V 6 bases and J 4 bases, with 16 bases left between them. CDR1 and CDR2 from the germline V gene are SEHNR and FQNEAQ (reference sequence). CDR3 coding DNA: TGTGCCAGCAGACCCGGGACTCCATCTTACAATGAGCAGTTCTTC. It encodes CASRPGTPSYNEQFF. The variable domain in full, completed from reference TRBV7-9 and TRBJ2-1, reads DTGVSQNPRHKITKRGQNVTFRCDPISEHNRLYWYRQTLGQGPEFLTYFQNEAQLEKSRLLSDRFSAERPKGSFSTLEIQRTEQGDSAMYLCASRPGTPSYNEQFFGPGTRLTVL.

This clone was detected many times. V gene TRBV10-3 combines with J gene TRBJ2-1; D ambiguous. CDR3 length equals 15 residues. CDR1 ENHRY and CDR2 SYGVKD come from the germline V gene. Trimming took 2 bases from V and 5 from J, leaving 13 bases between them. The CDR3 bases are TGTGCCATCAGTGAGGCACCACCTCGGGACAATGAGCAGTTCTTC. The encoded protein is CAISEAPPRDNEQFF.

This clone was counted only a few times. This chain connects TRBV28 to TRBJ1-5; D is unresolved. V lost 8 bases, J lost 0 bases, and 8 bases lay in between. The CDR3 length is 13 residues. Germline-derived CDR1 and CDR2 are MDHEN and SYDVKM. CDR3 region: CASRHNSNQPQHF. The CDR3 nucleotides read TGTGCCAGCCGGCACAATAGCAATCAGCCCCAGCATTTT.

This clone was picked up many times. The chain is built from TRBV19 and TRBJ1-1; maybe TRBD1 (5 bases). This CDR3 spans 13 amino acids. V was cut by 9 bases and J by 4 bases, with 15 bases left in between. Germline CDR1 LNHDA, CDR2 SQIVND (reference sequence). CDR3 nucleotides: TGTGCCAGCTCGGGGCCACGGGTCACTGAAGCTTTCTTT. It specifies CASSGPRVTEAFF.

In its sample, this clone was seen many times. This rearrangement joins TRBV12-3 or TRBV12-4 to TRBJ2-6; D uncertain. Trimming took off 6 bases at V and 0 bases at J, with 12 bases between the two ends. The CDR3 extends over 16 amino acids. CDR3 amino acids: CASSLIRSSGANVLTF. The DNA of the CDR3 is TGTGCCAGCAGCCTTATACGGAGCTCTGGGGCCAACGTCCTGACTTTC.

This clone counts as medium-sized. The chain is built from TRBV27 and TRBJ2-1, with D unresolved. Germline V CDR1 and CDR2: MNHEY, SMNVEV (reference sequence). The CDR3 totals 11 residues. Trimming took off 1 base at V and 5 bases at J, with 0 bases between the two ends. CDR3 DNA sequence: TGTGCCAGCAGTTTATACAATGAGCAGTTCTTC. Its protein product is CASSLYNEQFF.

This clone was recorded at least ten times. The rearrangement joins TRBV29-1 to TRBJ2-7; possible D gene TRBD1, 8 bases. This CDR3 is built from 14 residues. The V gene's germline CDR1 is SQVTM and CDR2 ANQGSEA. Trimming took off 6 bases at V and 2 bases at J, with 17 bases between the two ends. DNA of the CDR3: TGCAGCGTCCGTACAGGGGGGGCGGCCTACGAGCAGTACTTC. As protein: CSVRTGGAAYEQYF.

This clone was recorded many times. The chain is built from TRBV30 and TRBJ2-7; D possibly corresponds to TRBD1 (5 bases). This CDR3 is built from 13 residues. V was clipped by 2 bases and J by 4 bases, with 12 bases between them. CDR1 GTSNPN and CDR2 SVGIG come from the germline V gene (reference sequence). The CDR3 is CAWSSVPGYEQYF. CDR3 sequence (DNA): TGTGCCTGGAGTTCAGTTCCAGGGTACGAGCAGTACTTC.

A word on this clone: The junction does not match germline at one end; this may be a read error. CDR3 nucleotide sequence: TGTGCCATCAGCTCGACGACAGGGGGAACGAACACTGAAGCTTTCTTT. Its protein is CAISSTTGGTNTEAFF. The V call is TRBV11-1, the J call TRBJ1-1, with 9 bases identical to TRBD1. The CDR3 covers 16 residues. Germline CDR1 reads SGHAT; CDR2 reads FQDESV (reference sequence).

About this clone itself: One junction end does not reproduce the germline sequence, and a read error may be involved. The sample carries other DNA sequences with the same CDR3. The CDR3 sequence: CASSYSNLAGVLEQYF. CDR3 nucleotide sequence: TGTGCCAGCAGCTACTCGAATCTAGCGGGAGTACTCGAGCAGTACTTC. The J gene is TRBJ2-7, the V gene TRBV6-2 or TRBV6-3; TRBD2 matches 10 bases. Germline-derived CDR1 and CDR2 are MNHEY and SVGEGT. CDR3 length: 16 amino acids.

There are a few counts of this clone. This chain uses TRBV6-2 or TRBV6-3 with TRBJ1-2; TRBD1 might be the D (5 bases). Trimming shortened V by 8 bases and J by 4 bases, and 17 bases separated the two germline ends. Germline values: CDR1 MNHEY, CDR2 SVGEGT. CDR3 length equals 14 residues. The CDR3 loop is CASALEGQSYGYTF. DNA of the CDR3: TGTGCCAGCGCTCTAGAGGGGCAAAGCTATGGCTACACCTTC.

The table lists this clone with many counts. It may be a read error: a sequence one base away is much more abundant. The same CDR3 also results from other DNA sequences found in this sample. The gene calls are TRBV11-2 and TRBJ1-1; no definite D call. The CDR3 covers 12 residues. Germline V lookup: CDR1 SGHAT, CDR2 FQNNGV. CDR3 loop: CASRQQNTEAFF. CDR3 DNA: TGTGCCAGCCGCCAACAGAACACTGAAGCCTTCTTT.